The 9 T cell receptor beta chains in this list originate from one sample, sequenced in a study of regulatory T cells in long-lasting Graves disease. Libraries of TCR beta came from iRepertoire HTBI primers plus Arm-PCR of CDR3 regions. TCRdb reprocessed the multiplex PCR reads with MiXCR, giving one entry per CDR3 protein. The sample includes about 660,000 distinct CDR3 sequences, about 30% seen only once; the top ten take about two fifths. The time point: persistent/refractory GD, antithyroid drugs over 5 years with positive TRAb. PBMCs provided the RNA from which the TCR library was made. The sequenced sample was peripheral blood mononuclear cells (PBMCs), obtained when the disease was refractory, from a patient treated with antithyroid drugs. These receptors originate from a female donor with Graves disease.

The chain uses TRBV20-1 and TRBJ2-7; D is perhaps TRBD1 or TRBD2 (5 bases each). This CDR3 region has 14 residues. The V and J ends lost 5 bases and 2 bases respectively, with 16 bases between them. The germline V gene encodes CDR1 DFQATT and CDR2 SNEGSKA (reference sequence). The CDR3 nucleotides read TGCAGTGCTGGCCGGGACGTCGTCACCTACGAGCAGTACTTC. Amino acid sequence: CSAGRDVVTYEQYF.

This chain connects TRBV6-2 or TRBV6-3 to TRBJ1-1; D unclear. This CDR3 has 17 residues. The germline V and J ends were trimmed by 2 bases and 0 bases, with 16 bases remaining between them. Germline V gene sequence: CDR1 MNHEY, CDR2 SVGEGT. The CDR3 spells CASSYRIPGNMNTEAFF. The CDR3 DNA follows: TGTGCCAGCAGTTACAGGATTCCGGGCAACATGAACACTGAAGCTTTCTTT.

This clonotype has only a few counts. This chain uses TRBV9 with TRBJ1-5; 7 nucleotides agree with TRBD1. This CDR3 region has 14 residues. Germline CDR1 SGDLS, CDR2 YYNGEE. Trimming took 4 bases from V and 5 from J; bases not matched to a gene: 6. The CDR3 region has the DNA TGTGCCAGCAGCCTCGGACAGGATTATCAGCCCCAGCATTTT. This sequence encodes CASSLGQDYQPQHF.

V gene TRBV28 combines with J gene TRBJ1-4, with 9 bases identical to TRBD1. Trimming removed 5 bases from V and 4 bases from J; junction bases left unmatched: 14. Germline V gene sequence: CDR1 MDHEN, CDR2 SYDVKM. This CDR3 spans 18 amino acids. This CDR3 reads CASSTPAGTGSNNEKLFF. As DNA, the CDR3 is TGTGCCAGCAGTACCCCTGCCGGGACAGGGTCGAATAATGAAAAACTGTTTTTT.

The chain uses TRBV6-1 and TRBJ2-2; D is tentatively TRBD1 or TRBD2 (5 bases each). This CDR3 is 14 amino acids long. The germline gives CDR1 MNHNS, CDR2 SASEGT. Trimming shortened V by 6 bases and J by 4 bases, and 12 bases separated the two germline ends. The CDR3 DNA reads TGTGCCAGCAGGTCCTCAGGGACCACCGGGGAGCTGTTTTTT. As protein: CASRSSGTTGELFF.

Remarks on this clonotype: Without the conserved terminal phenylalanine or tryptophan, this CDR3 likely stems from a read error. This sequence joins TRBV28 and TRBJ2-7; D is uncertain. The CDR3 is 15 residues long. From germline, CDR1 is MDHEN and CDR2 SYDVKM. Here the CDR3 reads CASSLSTFGAYEQYL. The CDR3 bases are TGTGCCAGCAGCTTATCGACCTTCGGAGCCTACGAGCAGTACCTC.

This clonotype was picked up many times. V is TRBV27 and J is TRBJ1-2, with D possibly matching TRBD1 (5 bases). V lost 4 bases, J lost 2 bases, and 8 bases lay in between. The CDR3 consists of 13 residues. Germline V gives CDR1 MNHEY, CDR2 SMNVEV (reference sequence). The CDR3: CASSWGKNYGYTF. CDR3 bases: TGTGCCAGCAGTTGGGGGAAAAACTATGGCTACACCTTC.

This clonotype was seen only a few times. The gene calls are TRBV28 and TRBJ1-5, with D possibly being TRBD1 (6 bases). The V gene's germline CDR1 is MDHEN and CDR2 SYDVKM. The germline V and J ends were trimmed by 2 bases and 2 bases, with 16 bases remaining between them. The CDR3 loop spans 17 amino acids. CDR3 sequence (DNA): TGTGCCAGCAGTTTAGGGCAGGGGCCAGGGGGCAATCAGCCCCAGCATTTT. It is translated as CASSLGQGPGGNQPQHF.

CDR3 protein: CSVVRTGRTGELFF. The DNA for the CDR3 is TGCAGCGTAGTCAGGACAGGGAGGACCGGGGAGCTGTTTTTT. The rearrangement joins TRBV29-1 to TRBJ2-2, with 8 bases fitting TRBD1. V was clipped by 6 bases and J by 5 bases; unmatched bases: 8. The CDR3 totals 14 residues. The germline gives CDR1 SQVTM, CDR2 ANQGSEA.